This record looks at one T cell receptor (beta chain) sequence and its context. These data originate in a study of blood T cell repertoires in COVID-19. Study details: Specimens from acute and convalescent COVID-19 originated in the United States, Italy and Spain.

Assay used: immunoSEQ multiplex PCR; TCRdb lists only in-frame clones, some missing. The repertoire has around 250,000 clones, 88% of them found once; the top ten carry 0.95% to 1.5%. The germline CDR1 and CDR2 sequences are SGHTA and FQGNSA. Trimming at V came to 3 bases and at J to 7 bases, leaving 5 bases not matched to a gene. The CDR3 has 14 residues. The chain uses TRBV7-2 and TRBJ1-2, with 10 bases identical to TRBD1. The specimen was PBMCs or T cells enriched from blood (not recorded which). The clonotype comes from a middle-aged woman with acute COVID-19. The CDR3 coding sequence is TGTGCCAGCAGCTTGACAGGGGGCGAGGGTGGCTACACCTTC. Its protein is CASSLTGGEGGYTF.